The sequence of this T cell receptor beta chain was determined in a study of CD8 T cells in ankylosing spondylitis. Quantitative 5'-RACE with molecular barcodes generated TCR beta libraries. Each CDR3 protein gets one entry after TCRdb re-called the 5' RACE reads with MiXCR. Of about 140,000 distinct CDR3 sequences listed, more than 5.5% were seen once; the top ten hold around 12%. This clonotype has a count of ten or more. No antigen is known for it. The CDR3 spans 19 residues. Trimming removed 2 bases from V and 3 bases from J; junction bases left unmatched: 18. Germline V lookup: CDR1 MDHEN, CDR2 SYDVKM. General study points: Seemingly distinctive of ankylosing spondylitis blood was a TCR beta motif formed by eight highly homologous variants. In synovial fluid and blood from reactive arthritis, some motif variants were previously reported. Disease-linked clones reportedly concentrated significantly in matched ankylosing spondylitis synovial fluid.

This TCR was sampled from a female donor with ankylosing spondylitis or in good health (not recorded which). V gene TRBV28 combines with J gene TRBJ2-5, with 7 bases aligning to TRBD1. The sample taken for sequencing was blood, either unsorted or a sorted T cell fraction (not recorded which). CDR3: CASSLPVRLGTELKETQYF. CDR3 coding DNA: TGTGCCAGCAGTTTACCTGTTAGATTAGGGACAGAGCTTAAAGAGACCCAGTACTTC. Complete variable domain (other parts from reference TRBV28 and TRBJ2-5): DVKVTQSSRYLVKRTGEKVFLECVQDMDHENMFWYRQDPGLGLRLIYFSYDVKMKEKGDIPEGYSVSREKKERFSLILESASTNQTSMYLCASSLPVRLGTELKETQYFGPGTRLLVL.